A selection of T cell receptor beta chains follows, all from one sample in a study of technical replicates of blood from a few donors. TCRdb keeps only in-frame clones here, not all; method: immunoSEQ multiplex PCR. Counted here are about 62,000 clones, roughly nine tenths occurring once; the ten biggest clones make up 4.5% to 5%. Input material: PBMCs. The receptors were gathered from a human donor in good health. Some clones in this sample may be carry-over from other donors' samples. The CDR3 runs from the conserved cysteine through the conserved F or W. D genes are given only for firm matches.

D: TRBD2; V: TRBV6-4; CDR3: CASSPGTSGKNEQFF
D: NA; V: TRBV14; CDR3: CASSQDAGGGPQETQYF
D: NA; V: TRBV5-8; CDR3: CASSLAAGWYNEQFF
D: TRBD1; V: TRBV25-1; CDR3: CASSETGTATYNEQFF
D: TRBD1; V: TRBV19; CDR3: CASGRQGSMEQYF
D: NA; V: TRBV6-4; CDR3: CASSLGRFGDTQYF
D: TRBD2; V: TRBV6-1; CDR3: CAGSGGADETQYF
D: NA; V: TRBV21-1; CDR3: CASRDKGQGGNYEQYF
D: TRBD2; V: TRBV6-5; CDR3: CASSYGAAGDEQYF
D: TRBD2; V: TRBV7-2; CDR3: CASSSTSGGGTDTQYF
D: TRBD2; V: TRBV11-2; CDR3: CASSRTSGGPYEQYF
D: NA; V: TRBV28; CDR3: CASSLGLGGYSTDTQYF
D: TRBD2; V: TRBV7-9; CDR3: CASSPLDGTSVGDTQYF
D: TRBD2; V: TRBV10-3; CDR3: CAISEKRTSGRAKDEQFF
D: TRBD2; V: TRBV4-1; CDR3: CASSQGALGASGSTEQYF
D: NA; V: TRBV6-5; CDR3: CASSRSSYNSPLHF
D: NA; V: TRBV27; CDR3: CASTIQGSSEQYF
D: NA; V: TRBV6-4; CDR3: CASSPGAWSTEAFF
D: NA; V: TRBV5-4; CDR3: CASSGDIPTGELFF
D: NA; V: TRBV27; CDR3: CASIPQGWNQPQHF
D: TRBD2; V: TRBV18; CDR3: CASITTGGSYNEQFF
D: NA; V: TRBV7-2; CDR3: CASSLSAGAPSEQFF
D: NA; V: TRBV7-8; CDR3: CASRVGPTGELFF
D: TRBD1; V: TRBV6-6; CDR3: CASSYPRGRSGELFF
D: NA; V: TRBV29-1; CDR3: CSVEDLRSSTDTQYF
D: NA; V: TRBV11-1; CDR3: CASSRSQDTGELFF
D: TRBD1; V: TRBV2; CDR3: CASSPGTGDTEAFF
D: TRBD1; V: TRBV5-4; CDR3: CASSSKTGGRTEAFF
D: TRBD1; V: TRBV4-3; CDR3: CASSPSRGHYNSPLHF
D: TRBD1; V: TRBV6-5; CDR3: CASSSGGNTEAFF
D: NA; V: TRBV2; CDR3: CASRQFTGSNQPQHF
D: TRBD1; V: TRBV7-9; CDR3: CASSLLQGTEAFF
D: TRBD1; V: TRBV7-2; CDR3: CASSLAGTGRYSNQPQHF
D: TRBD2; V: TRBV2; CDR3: CASLAGGPSDTQYF
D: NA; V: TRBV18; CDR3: CASSLRQDPGTEAFF
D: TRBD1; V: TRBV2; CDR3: CASRGQGTRELFF
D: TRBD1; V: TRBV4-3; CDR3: CASKTGTGASEAFF
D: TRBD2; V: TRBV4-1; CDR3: CASSQVERLANYNEQFF
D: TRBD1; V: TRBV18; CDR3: CASSLRDSINSPLHF
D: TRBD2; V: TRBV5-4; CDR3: CASSYWASGGPRGEQYF